Listed here are 10 T cell receptor beta chains from one sample, sequenced in a study of T cell changes during pregnancy in multiple sclerosis. The table came from immunoSEQ multiplex PCR; TCRdb's copy has only in-frame clones and leaves some out. The sample carries nearly 50,000 clones, approximately 95% recorded once. Sequencing was performed on CD4+ T cells from peripheral blood mononuclear cells, taken in the first trimester of pregnancy. The receptors come from a female donor with multiple sclerosis, enrolled in a pregnancy study.

The chain joins TRBV6-5 to TRBJ1-3; D call uncertain. V shed 0 bases and J shed 0 bases, with 6 bases lying between them. This CDR3 comprises 15 residues. Per the germline V gene, CDR1 is MNHEY and CDR2 is SVGAGI. The DNA of the CDR3 is TGTGCCAGCAGTTACTCCCCCCGCTCTGGAAACACCATATATTTT. Protein product: CASSYSPRSGNTIYF.

The rearrangement uses TRBV14 and TRBJ2-7, with D perhaps TRBD2 (7 bases). V was shortened by 0 bases and J by 2 bases, with 17 bases between the two germline ends. The CDR3 contains 17 residues. Germline V CDR1 and CDR2: SGHDN, FVKESK. CDR3 in DNA: TGTGCCAGCAGCCAAGACCTGAGGGGGGGGCAAACCTACGAGCAGTACTTC. Translation: CASSQDLRGGQTYEQYF.

The genes are TRBV29-1 and TRBJ2-2; D gene ambiguous. From germline, CDR1 is SQVTM and CDR2 ANQGSEA. Between the trimmed V and J ends, which lost 4 bases and 1 base, there was a span of 7 bases. The CDR3 is made up of 13 amino acids. CDR3 residues: CSVGARNTGELFF. In nucleotides, the CDR3 is TGCAGCGTTGGGGCACGGAACACCGGGGAGCTGTTTTTT.

The chain links TRBV7-2 to TRBJ2-2; 10 bases agree with TRBD2. This CDR3 contains 15 residues. Trimming removed 1 base from V and 7 bases from J; junction bases left unmatched: 3. Germline CDR1 and CDR2: SGHTA and FQGNSA. The CDR3 spells CASSLVAGGVGELFF. The CDR3 DNA sequence: TGTGCCAGCAGCTTAGTAGCGGGGGGTGTCGGGGAGCTGTTTTTT.

The chain joins TRBV9 to TRBJ2-5; 7 bases map to TRBD2. Germline V gene sequence: CDR1 SGDLS, CDR2 YYNGEE. With 3 bases clipped from V and 2 bases from J, the junction kept 7 bases outside the gene matches. The CDR3 is 15 residues long. Written as DNA, the CDR3 is TGTGCCAGCAGCGCATTAGCGGGTTTTCAAGAGACCCAGTACTTC. As protein: CASSALAGFQETQYF.

This chain joins TRBV10-1 and TRBJ2-5, with TRBD2 matching over 9 bases. Germline-derived CDR1 and CDR2 are WNHNN and SYGVQD (reference sequence). The J segment lost 1 base and the V segment lost 4 bases, leaving 4 bases of the junction unmatched. The CDR3 contains 15 residues. The CDR3 DNA follows: TGCGCCAGCAGTGGGGAGCGGGGGGTCCAAGAGACCCAGTACTTC. This translates into CASSGERGVQETQYF.

In regard to this clone: A junction end diverges from the germline sequence, so it may reflect a read error. The chain uses TRBV19 and TRBJ1-5; 9 positions agree with TRBD1. This CDR3 spans 13 amino acids. Per the germline V gene, CDR1 is LNHDA and CDR2 is SQIVND (reference sequence). The CDR3 bases are TGTGCAAGTAGTGGGACAGGGATTCAGCCCCAGCATTTT. Residues: CASSGTGIQPQHF.

The chain has TRBV5-1 and TRBJ2-1; a weak D match, TRBD1 (5 bases). There are 12 residues in the CDR3. Between the trimmed V and J ends, which lost 0 bases and 9 bases, there was a span of 7 bases. CDR1 is SGHRS and CDR2 is YFSETQ in the germline V gene. The CDR3 region is CASSLDQGEQFF. The CDR3 DNA reads TGCGCCAGCAGCTTGGATCAGGGTGAGCAGTTCTTC.

The V and J genes are TRBV6-5 and TRBJ2-3, with 13 nucleotides matching TRBD2. V dropped 4 bases and J dropped 2; count of bases not matched to a gene: 3. Per germline, CDR1 MNHEY and CDR2 SVGAGI. The CDR3 totals 16 residues. CDR3 protein: CASSWTSGGLTDTQYF. The CDR3 DNA reads TGTGCCAGCAGTTGGACTAGCGGGGGACTCACAGATACGCAGTATTTT.

The chain joins TRBV28 to TRBJ1-3; tentative D call: TRBD1 (5 bases). The germline V gene encodes CDR1 MDHEN and CDR2 SYDVKM. This CDR3 is built from 14 residues. The V end lost 3 bases, the J end lost 6 bases, and 12 bases lay between the germline ends. DNA of the CDR3: TGTGCCAGCAGTTTGCCTTCTGGGGCAAACACCATATATTTT. Its translation: CASSLPSGANTIYF.